A single sample gave rise to the 20 T cell receptor beta chains below, sequenced in a study of siplizumab effects on memory and regulatory T cells. Generated by immunoSEQ multiplex PCR, the TCRdb table keeps only in-frame clones and is missing some. Of 94,000 or so clones listed, roughly 96% are singletons. The sample taken for sequencing was naive CD4+ T cells sorted from blood. The receptors were gathered from a human donor in good health.

This chain connects TRBV21-1 to TRBJ2-7; the table's D call of TRBD1 was not tested on the DNA. TRBV21-1 is shown as a pseudogene. CDR3 size: 14 residues. CDR3 amino acids: CASSKTPERYEQYF. DNA for the CDR3: TGTGCCAGCAGCAAGACACCAGAAAGATACGAGCAGTACTTC.

The gene calls are TRBV28 and TRBJ2-7; D is unclear. The CDR3 is 13 residues long. Germline values: CDR1 MDHEN, CDR2 SYDVKM. Deletions cut 7 bases from V and 2 bases from J, with 12 bases between. The chain's CDR3 is CASTTASPYEQYF. The CDR3 bases are TGTGCCAGCACCACAGCGTCCCCCTACGAGCAGTACTTC.

This chain connects TRBV5-6 to TRBJ2-3; D may be TRBD1 or TRBD2 (6 bases each). Germline CDR1 SGHDT, CDR2 YYEEEE. This CDR3 has 14 residues. Trimming cost V 3 bases and J 6 bases, with 14 bases left between them. Here the CDR3 reads CASSWGAGSDTQYF. As DNA, the CDR3 is TGTGCCAGCAGCTGGGGGGCGGGGTCTGATACGCAGTATTTT. The complete variable domain, with remaining parts taken from reference TRBV5-6 and TRBJ2-3, reads DAGVTQSPTHLIKTRGQQVTLRCSPKSGHDTVSWYQQALGQGPQFIFQYYEEEERQRGNFPDRFSGHQFPNYSSELNVNALLLGDSALYLCASSWGAGSDTQYFGPGTRLTVL.

The chain carries TRBV5-1 and TRBJ1-3; D not certain. V dropped 0 bases and J dropped 4 bases, with 5 bases sitting between them. Germline V lookup: CDR1 SGHRS, CDR2 YFSETQ. This CDR3 has 13 residues. CDR3 bases: TGCGCCAGCAGCTTGGAAGAGGGAAACACCATATATTTT. Its translation is CASSLEEGNTIYF.

The chain uses TRBV28 and TRBJ1-5; D is ambiguous. V lost 2 bases, J lost 6 bases, and 5 bases lay in between. Germline V lookup: CDR1 MDHEN, CDR2 SYDVKM. This CDR3 spans 12 amino acids. CDR3: CASSLVAQPQHF. Written as DNA, the CDR3 is TGTGCCAGCAGTTTAGTAGCTCAGCCCCAGCATTTT. Full variable domain (remainder filled in from reference TRBV28 and TRBJ1-5): DVKVTQSSRYLVKRTGEKVFLECVQDMDHENMFWYRQDPGLGLRLIYFSYDVKMKEKGDIPEGYSVSREKKERFSLILESASTNQTSMYLCASSLVAQPQHFGDGTRLSIL.

V and J are TRBV7-9 and TRBJ1-2, with 8 bases that match TRBD1. Germline V gene sequence: CDR1 SEHNR, CDR2 FQNEAQ (reference sequence). This CDR3 is 15 amino acids long. The J segment lost 0 bases and the V segment lost 2 bases, leaving 2 bases of the junction unmatched. CDR3 DNA sequence: TGTGCCAGCAGCTTAAGGGACAGGCCTAACTATGGCTACACCTTC. It yields the protein CASSLRDRPNYGYTF.

J is TRBJ2-3 and V is TRBV6-6; possibly TRBD2 for D (6 bases). The CDR3 spans 16 residues. The germline CDR1 and CDR2 sequences are MNHNY and SVGAGI (reference sequence). V lost 5 bases to trimming and J lost 4 bases, with 19 bases between them. CDR3 DNA: TGTGCCAGCAGTCCGCGATCCGGAGGGAGCCCAGATACGCAGTATTTT. Residues: CASSPRSGGSPDTQYF.

The chain has TRBV4-2 and TRBJ2-3; no clear D. Germline V gene lookup returns CDR1 LGHNA and CDR2 YNFKEQ. The CDR3 spans 11 residues. The ends were cut back, 0 bases at V and 5 bases at J, with 0 bases in the middle. The CDR3 DNA follows: TGTGCCAGCAGCCAAGAAGATACGCAGTATTTT. It yields the protein CASSQEDTQYF.

The V and J genes are TRBV27 and TRBJ1-1; 10 bases map to TRBD1. CDR1 and CDR2 from the germline V gene are MNHEY and SMNVEV (reference sequence). V dropped 7 bases and J dropped 10; count of bases not matched to a gene: 12. The CDR3 is 14 residues long. As DNA, the CDR3 is TGTGCCAGCACTCCTAACCGGGGGACAGGGGTAGCTTTCTTT. This codes for CASTPNRGTGVAFF.

This clone appeared once. The chain couples TRBV7-9 to TRBJ2-2, with TRBD2 matching 8 bases. The V segment lost 5 bases and the J segment 2 bases; nucleotides outside the gene matches: 10. CDR1 and CDR2 (germline): SEHNR, FQNEAQ (reference sequence). The CDR3 covers 17 residues. DNA for the CDR3: TGTGCCAGCAGCCTACCCCCGGGGGGGGGTAACACCGGGGAGCTGTTTTTT. Amino acid sequence: CASSLPPGGGNTGELFF. Based on the CDR3 plus reference TRBV7-9 and TRBJ2-2, the full variable domain is DTGVSQNPRHKITKRGQNVTFRCDPISEHNRLYWYRQTLGQGPEFLTYFQNEAQLEKSRLLSDRFSAERPKGSFSTLEIQRTEQGDSAMYLCASSLPPGGGNTGELFFGEGSRLTVL.

The CDR3 DNA reads TGTGCCAGCAGCTTAGACCGGACAGGTGTGGACGAGCAGTACTTC. This translates into CASSLDRTGVDEQYF. This chain joins TRBV7-8 and TRBJ2-5; 7 bases map to TRBD1. The J call may be in error: the DNA end matches TRBJ2-7 better. CDR3 size: 15 residues. Per germline, CDR1 SGHVS and CDR2 FQNEAQ.

To note about this clone: Different DNA sequences within this sample yield the same CDR3. This chain links TRBV5-1 with TRBJ2-2; D is undetermined. CDR1 is SGHRS, CDR2 YFSETQ, per germline. The CDR3 has 16 residues. Trimming left V 4 bases short and J 0 bases short, with 13 bases between. CDR3 nucleotides: TGCGCCAGCAGCCCGCCCGACACGTCGAACACCGGGGAGCTGTTTTTT. Translating gives CASSPPDTSNTGELFF.

The rearrangement uses TRBV6-5 and TRBJ1-2, with D possibly matching TRBD1 (5 bases). Germline V gene lookup returns CDR1 MNHEY and CDR2 SVGAGI. The V end was cut by 6 bases, the J end by 8 bases, with 16 bases between. This CDR3 region has 13 residues. The chain's CDR3 is CASSLLGVGGYTF. CDR3 DNA: TGTGCCAGCAGCCTACTGGGGGTTGGCGGCTACACCTTC.

This chain connects TRBV15 to TRBJ2-5; TRBD2 matches at 9 bases. CDR3 length: 17 residues. Germline CDR1 reads LNHNV; CDR2 reads YYDKDF (reference sequence). The junction had 9 bases not matched to a gene; V was cut back by 1 base and J by 3 bases. The DNA for the CDR3 is TGTGCCACCAGCAGAGGAGGGGCGGGGGGGCCTGAAGAGACCCAGTACTTC. Its protein is CATSRGGAGGPEETQYF.

The V and J genes are TRBV7-2 and TRBJ1-1, with D hard to call. V was shortened by 3 bases and J by 5 bases, with 7 bases between the two germline ends. This CDR3 region has 12 residues. The germline CDR1 and CDR2 sequences are SGHTA and FQGNSA. The CDR3 sequence: CASSFMLTEAFF. The DNA of the CDR3 is TGTGCCAGCAGCTTTATGCTTACTGAAGCTTTCTTT.

The V call is TRBV7-2, the J call TRBJ2-7; D might be TRBD1 or TRBD2, each matching 5 bases. V was cut by 1 base and J by 6 bases, with 16 bases left in between. The CDR3 is made up of 15 amino acids. CDR1 SGHTA and CDR2 FQGNSA come from the germline V gene. CDR3 sequence reads: CASSLGGAGWAEQYF. CDR3 nucleotide sequence: TGTGCCAGCAGCTTAGGAGGGGCAGGGTGGGCCGAGCAGTACTTC.

J is TRBJ1-5 and V is TRBV5-4; D uncertain. V was pared by 2 bases and J by 0 bases, with 9 bases between. Germline V gene data show CDR1 as SGHNT and CDR2 as YYREEE (reference sequence). This CDR3 region has 15 residues. The CDR3 sequence: CASSLLPDSNQPQHF. DNA of the CDR3: TGTGCCAGCAGCTTATTGCCAGATAGCAATCAGCCCCAGCATTTT.

V gene TRBV27 combines with J gene TRBJ1-2, with D possibly TRBD1 on 5 matching bases. Germline assignment: CDR1 MNHEY and CDR2 SMNVEV (reference sequence). Trimming shortened V by 5 bases and J by 4 bases, and 11 bases separated the two germline ends. This CDR3 comprises 13 residues. DNA of the CDR3: TGTGCCAGCAGTCCGAGGGGCTCCTATGGCTACACCTTC. It encodes CASSPRGSYGYTF.

The DNA for the CDR3 is TGTGCCAGCAGCACAGGGCAAAATTCACCCCTCCACTTT. It is translated as CASSTGQNSPLHF. The chain combines TRBV7-6 with TRBJ1-6, with D maybe TRBD1 (6 bases). The CDR3 spans 13 residues. The germline V and J ends were trimmed by 5 bases and 7 bases, with 9 bases remaining between them. Germline V gene lookup returns CDR1 SGHVS and CDR2 FNYEAQ. Supplemented by reference TRBV7-6 and TRBJ1-6, the full variable domain reads GAGVSQSPRYKVTKRGQDVALRCDPISGHVSLYWYRQALGQGPEFLTYFNYEAQQDKSGLPNDRFSAERPEGSISTLTIQRTEQRDSAMYRCASSTGQNSPLHFGNGTRLTVT.

V usage is TRBV29-1 and J usage is TRBJ2-3; D uncertain. Germline CDR1 is SQVTM and CDR2 is ANQGSEA. Trimming cost V 5 bases and J 0 bases, with 15 bases left between them. The CDR3 totals 15 residues. This chain's CDR3 is CSVKTTVSSTDTQYF. CDR3 in DNA: TGCAGCGTTAAGACGACCGTGTCAAGCACAGATACGCAGTATTTT.